This T cell receptor (beta chain) was sequenced during a study of cytomegalovirus exposure and HLA in healthy donors. Looking at the study overall: Around 80 million unique TCR sequences came from HLA-typed donors in an early release. Study-level findings and limits: Cytomegalovirus status, reportedly, was diagnosed with high specificity and sensitivity by the classifier.

The PCR ran on 60 Vbeta and 13 Jbeta primers. Here immunoSEQ multiplex PCR was the method, and the copy in TCRdb shows in-frame clones only, minus some. The table records about 130,000 clones, roughly 82% of them present only once. As for this clone: Its antigen is as yet unknown.

Germline V gene sequence: CDR1 LNHNV, CDR2 YYDKDF (reference sequence). The CDR3 is 16 amino acids. Between the trimmed V and J ends, which lost 0 bases and 5 bases, there was a span of 17 bases. This chain uses TRBV15 with TRBJ2-7; a possible D gene is TRBD2 (5 bases). This TCR was sampled from a male donor in good health and CMV-seropositive. The sample was PBMCs. CDR3 protein: CATSRDRARHGNEQYF. CDR3 sequence (DNA): TGTGCCACCAGCAGAGATCGAGCCAGACACGGGAACGAGCAGTACTTC.